These 28 T cell receptor beta chains originate from one sample sequenced in a study of blood T cell repertoires in COVID-19. Sequencing used immunoSEQ multiplex PCR; TCRdb keeps in-frame clones, though not all of them. The sample shows 200,000 to 250,000 clones, approximately 82% of them seen only once. The sequenced sample consisted of peripheral blood. The receptors were gathered from a man aged 45-65 years with active or convalescent COVID-19.

This clone was found once. The genes are TRBV6-5 and TRBJ1-3, with D unresolved. CDR3 size: 15 residues. The germline V gene encodes CDR1 MNHEY and CDR2 SVGAGI. V lost 7 bases to trimming and J lost 0 bases, with 13 bases between them. The DNA of the CDR3 is TGTGCCAGCACCGCCATCAGTGGCTCTGGAAACACCATATATTTT. The encoded protein is CASTAISGSGNTIYF.

The chain carries TRBV27 and TRBJ1-3; 8 bases are shared with TRBD1. The CDR3 contains 15 residues. Germline CDR1 is MNHEY and CDR2 is SMNVEV (reference sequence). The J segment lost 4 bases and the V segment lost 5 bases, leaving 7 bases of the junction unmatched. Here the CDR3 reads CASSPSRQGGNTIYF. CDR3 bases: TGTGCCAGCAGTCCGAGCCGACAGGGGGGAAACACCATATATTTT.

The chain couples TRBV6-6 to TRBJ1-3; D is ambiguous. This CDR3 spans 16 amino acids. Germline V lookup: CDR1 MNHNY, CDR2 SVGAGI (reference sequence). The V end was cut by 0 bases, the J end by 3 bases, with 12 bases between. The CDR3 region is CASSYSTESVGNTIYF. The CDR3 nucleotides are TGTGCCAGCAGTTACTCGACGGAGTCAGTTGGAAACACCATATATTTT.

The V gene is TRBV7-9, the J gene TRBJ2-2, with 11 nucleotides matching TRBD1. Per germline, CDR1 SEHNR and CDR2 FQNEAQ (reference sequence). The CDR3 length is 14 residues. V lost 5 bases, J lost 5 bases, and 1 base stayed unmatched. CDR3 amino acids: CASSRDRGTGELFF. DNA for the CDR3: TGTGCCAGCAGCCGGGACAGGGGGACCGGGGAGCTGTTTTTT.

The CDR3 sequence: CASSTLRRGEQYF. CDR3 sequence (DNA): TGTGCCAGCAGCACATTAAGGAGGGGCGAGCAGTACTTC. The chain carries TRBV5-6 and TRBJ2-7; a weak D match, TRBD2 (6 bases). CDR3 length equals 13 residues. In germline, CDR1 is SGHDT, CDR2 YYEEEE. Trimming removed 4 bases at V and 6 bases at J, with 14 bases between.

The chain joins TRBV5-4 to TRBJ2-3; 11 bases are a match to TRBD2. Per the germline V gene, CDR1 is SGHNT and CDR2 is YYREEE (reference sequence). This CDR3 contains 17 residues. Trimming at V came to 4 bases and at J to 0 bases, leaving 7 bases not matched to a gene. CDR3 sequence reads: CASSLDSSGGSTDTQYF. The CDR3 nucleotides are TGTGCCAGCAGCCTAGACTCTAGCGGGGGGAGCACAGATACGCAGTATTTT.

This rearrangement joins TRBV9 to TRBJ1-2; 7 nucleotides match TRBD1. The CDR3 has 15 amino acids. CDR1 is SGDLS and CDR2 is YYNGEE in the germline V gene. V dropped 2 bases and J dropped 4; count of bases not matched to a gene: 8. The CDR3 protein is CASSVGDSSSYGYTF. The CDR3 DNA sequence: TGTGCCAGCAGCGTCGGGGACAGCTCCAGCTATGGCTACACCTTC.

This clone was observed a handful of times. This chain connects TRBV2 to TRBJ2-1; D perhaps matches TRBD1 (6 bases). The V end was cut by 6 bases, the J end by 8 bases, with 11 bases between. Germline CDR1 is SNHLY and CDR2 is FYNNEI. CDR3 size: 12 residues. CDR3 sequence (DNA): TGTGCCAGCAGACAGGGTATTTATGAGCAGTTCTTC. It codes for CASRQGIYEQFF.

This chain links TRBV3-1 (or the pseudogene TRBV3-2) with TRBJ2-3; TRBD2 matches at 11 bases. J lost 3 bases, V lost 0 bases, and 2 bases had no gene match. The CDR3 has 16 amino acids. The germline V gene has CDR1 LGHDT and CDR2 YNNKEL (reference sequence). CDR3 in DNA: TGTGCCAGCAGCCAAGATACTAGCGGGAGTACAGATACGCAGTATTTT. This sequence encodes CASSQDTSGSTDTQYF.

This chain joins TRBV6-5 and TRBJ2-3; weak D call: TRBD1 (7 bases). V shed 4 bases and J shed 5 bases, with 19 bases lying between them. Germline CDR1 and CDR2: MNHEY and SVGAGI. CDR3 length equals 16 residues. CDR3 region: CASSSLKTGRGDTQYF. The CDR3 region has the DNA TGTGCCAGCAGTTCCCTAAAGACAGGGCGGGGAGATACGCAGTATTTT.

V gene TRBV28 combines with J gene TRBJ1-1; 7 bases align to TRBD1. The CDR3 extends over 15 amino acids. The V segment lost 4 bases and the J segment 0 bases; nucleotides outside the gene matches: 5. Germline values: CDR1 MDHEN, CDR2 SYDVKM. The CDR3: CASSSTGWMNTEAFF. The CDR3 DNA reads TGTGCCAGCAGTTCGACAGGGTGGATGAACACTGAAGCTTTCTTT.

The chain employs TRBV2 and TRBJ2-3; weak D call: TRBD2 (6 bases). With 6 bases removed from V and 0 bases from J, the gap between germline ends came to 13 bases. This CDR3 region has 15 residues. Germline CDR1 SNHLY, CDR2 FYNNEI. The CDR3 is CASRRNGGSTDTQYF. CDR3 bases: TGTGCCAGCAGGAGGAACGGGGGTAGCACAGATACGCAGTATTTT.

CDR3 in amino acids: CASSLGFGGGETQYF. CDR3 DNA sequence: TGTGCCAGCAGCTTAGGGTTCGGTGGAGGAGAGACCCAGTACTTC. The chain recombines TRBV7-6 with TRBJ2-5; possible D gene TRBD2, 5 bases. Trimming cost V 1 base and J 4 bases, with 13 bases left between them. Germline-derived CDR1 and CDR2 are SGHVS and FNYEAQ. This CDR3 has 15 residues.

The chain joins TRBV5-1 to TRBJ1-2, with D possibly TRBD1 on 6 matching bases. CDR1 SGHRS and CDR2 YFSETQ come from the germline V gene. V shed 5 bases and J shed 8 bases, with 16 bases lying between them. The CDR3 covers 13 residues. The CDR3 DNA follows: TGCGCCAGCAGTCCGACAGGTCCGGGAGGCTACACCTTC. This encodes CASSPTGPGGYTF.

The rearrangement uses TRBV19 and TRBJ2-7; 9 bases map to TRBD2. This CDR3 region has 16 residues. V dropped 6 bases and J dropped 2; count of bases not matched to a gene: 11. Germline V gene sequence: CDR1 LNHDA, CDR2 SQIVND (reference sequence). Written as DNA, the CDR3 is TGTGCCAGTAGCTTCTTCGGACTAGCGCCTACCTACGAGCAGTACTTC. It yields the protein CASSFFGLAPTYEQYF.

The V gene is TRBV21-1, the J gene TRBJ2-7; the DNA was not used to check the table's D call, TRBD2. TRBV21-1 is given as a pseudogene. This CDR3 is 15 amino acids long. The CDR3 here is CANLKSPGGTYEQYV. Here the CDR3 DNA reads TGTGCCAACCTAAAGTCCCCTGGAGGTACCTACGAGCAGTACGTC.

This clone occurred once. This chain joins TRBV5-1 and TRBJ2-2, with a possible D match to TRBD2 (5 bases). V shed 9 bases and J shed 3 bases, with 15 bases lying between them. Germline V gives CDR1 SGHRS, CDR2 YFSETQ. This CDR3 has 14 residues. CDR3 DNA sequence: TGCGCCACCTCCCTCGCGGGTGACACCGGGGAGCTGTTTTTT. Protein product: CATSLAGDTGELFF.

This chain links TRBV5-4 with TRBJ1-2; 9 bases line up with TRBD1. The V gene end was trimmed by 7 bases and the J gene end by 5 bases; junction bases not matched to a gene: 6. The germline CDR1 and CDR2 sequences are SGHNT and YYREEE (reference sequence). The CDR3 is 13 amino acids. Written as DNA, the CDR3 is TGTGCCAGCGGGAGGACAGGGGTTTATGGCTACACCTTC. Translated, it gives CASGRTGVYGYTF.

This chain joins TRBV5-4 and TRBJ2-7; a weak D match, TRBD1 (6 bases). This CDR3 is 14 amino acids long. V was trimmed by 5 bases and J by 3 bases, leaving 15 bases between them. Germline CDR1 is SGHNT and CDR2 is YYREEE (reference sequence). The CDR3 loop is CASRAQGSGYEQYF. The DNA for the CDR3 is TGTGCCAGCAGGGCGCAGGGGTCTGGCTACGAGCAGTACTTC.

The CDR3 sequence is CASSLGGHQAYEQYF. As DNA, the CDR3 is TGTGCCAGCAGTTTAGGGGGACACCAAGCCTACGAGCAGTACTTC. The J gene is TRBJ2-7, the V gene TRBV28, with D possibly matching TRBD1 (6 bases). This CDR3 contains 15 residues. Per germline, CDR1 MDHEN and CDR2 SYDVKM. Trimming shortened V by 2 bases and J by 2 bases, and 13 bases separated the two germline ends.

The V call is TRBV7-2, the J call TRBJ1-6; D is unresolved. The CDR3 has 14 amino acids. Trimming pared 2 bases from V and 7 bases from J, leaving 9 bases between. The germline V gene has CDR1 SGHTA and CDR2 FQGNSA. The CDR3 is CASSLNGLNSPLHF. CDR3 DNA: TGTGCCAGCAGCTTAAACGGGTTAAATTCACCCCTCCACTTT.

This chain connects TRBV4-2 to TRBJ2-1, with 8 bases matching TRBD2. The ends lost 3 bases at V and 5 bases at J; junction bases unmatched: 12. The CDR3 is 17 residues long. Germline V lookup: CDR1 LGHNA, CDR2 YNFKEQ. CDR3 DNA sequence: TGTGCCAGCAGCCAGAATTCGGGCGGGGGGTTCAACAATGAGCAGTTCTTC. Translating it yields CASSQNSGGGFNNEQFF.

V usage is TRBV7-8 and J usage is TRBJ2-2; D not certain. Trimming removed 5 bases from V and 4 bases from J, with 5 bases in between. Germline assignment: CDR1 SGHVS and CDR2 FQNEAQ. This CDR3 is built from 12 residues. CDR3 bases: TGTGCCAGCAGCCCGGTCACCGGGGAGCTGTTTTTT. This translates into CASSPVTGELFF. Full variable domain (rest looked up from reference TRBV7-8 and TRBJ2-2): GAGVSQSPRYKVAKRGQDVALRCDPISGHVSLFWYQQALGQGPEFLTYFQNEAQLDKSGLPSDRFFAERPEGSVSTLKIQRTQQEDSAVYLCASSPVTGELFFGEGSRLTVL.

A few counts support this clone. The gene calls are TRBV27 and TRBJ2-3, with 7 bases that match TRBD2. CDR1 is MNHEY and CDR2 is SMNVEV in the germline V gene (reference sequence). The CDR3 totals 13 residues. V trimming: 6 bases; J trimming: 5 bases; junction bases outside the gene matches: 5. The CDR3 coding sequence is TGTGCCAGCAGCAGCCGGGGGGAAGATACGCAGTATTTT. This encodes CASSSRGEDTQYF.

The chain couples TRBV28 to TRBJ2-7, with a tentative D call TRBD1 (6 bases). The germline V and J ends were trimmed by 3 bases and 2 bases, with 11 bases remaining between them. From germline, CDR1 is MDHEN and CDR2 SYDVKM. The CDR3 is 14 amino acids. CDR3 nucleotides: TGTGCCAGCAGTTTGGACAGATTTCCCTACGAGCAGTACTTC. Encoded protein: CASSLDRFPYEQYF.

The chain links TRBV7-2 to TRBJ1-2, with 8 bases fitting TRBD1. This CDR3 has 15 residues. Germline V lookup: CDR1 SGHTA, CDR2 FQGNSA. V trimming: 5 bases; J trimming: 5 bases; junction bases outside the gene matches: 10. The CDR3 bases are TGTGCCAGCAGCCGGTCCGGACAGGGATTTTATGGCTACACCTTC. Residues: CASSRSGQGFYGYTF.

This clone was detected only a few times. The chain recombines TRBV10-2 with TRBJ1-4; D call uncertain. Germline-derived CDR1 and CDR2 are WSHSY and SAAADI. Trimming pared 0 bases from V and 4 bases from J, leaving 9 bases between. The CDR3 covers 15 residues. The chain's CDR3 is CASSESNKINEKLFF. The CDR3 DNA is TGCGCCAGCAGTGAGTCCAACAAAATTAATGAAAAACTGTTTTTT.

CDR3 in DNA: TGTGCCAGCAGTTTGGGTGAGGCCTATGGCTACACCTTC. Translation gives CASSLGEAYGYTF. This chain uses TRBV27 with TRBJ1-2; the D is unclear. Trimming took 3 bases from V and 4 from J, leaving 9 bases between them. The CDR3 has 13 residues. Germline V gene sequence: CDR1 MNHEY, CDR2 SMNVEV (reference sequence).